What follows is one T cell receptor beta chain and its context. The antigen remains unidentified. Relative to the germline gene, one junction end is altered; a read error may explain this. Per the germline V gene, CDR1 is MDHEN and CDR2 is SYDVKM. The CDR3 loop spans 12 amino acids. The data were taken from a study of cytomegalovirus exposure and HLA in healthy donors. Study results and caveats: A list of around 150 TCR beta chains associated with cytomegalovirus was given.

Profiling relied on immunoSEQ multiplex PCR, and the TCRdb table lists in-frame clones only, not all of them. The data show about 120,000 clones, 75% to 90% seen once. This TCR came from a woman under 30 in good health and CMV-seronegative. The source material was PBMCs. V usage is TRBV28 and J usage is TRBJ2-7; D ambiguous. DNA of the CDR3: TGTGCCAGCAGTCAGTGGGCCCTCCAAGTCGCCTTC. It specifies CASSQWALQVAF.